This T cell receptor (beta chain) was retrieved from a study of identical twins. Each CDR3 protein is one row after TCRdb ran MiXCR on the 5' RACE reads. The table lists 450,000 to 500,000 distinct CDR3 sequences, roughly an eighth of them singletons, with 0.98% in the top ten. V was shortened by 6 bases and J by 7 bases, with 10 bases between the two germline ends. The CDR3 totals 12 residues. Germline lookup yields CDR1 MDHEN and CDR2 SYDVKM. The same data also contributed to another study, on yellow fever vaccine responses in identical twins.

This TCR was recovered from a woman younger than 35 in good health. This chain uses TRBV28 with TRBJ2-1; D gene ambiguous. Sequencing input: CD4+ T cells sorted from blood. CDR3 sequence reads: CASRSTGNEQFF. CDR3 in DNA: TGTGCCAGCAGATCGACCGGGAATGAGCAGTTCTTC.